This T cell receptor (beta chain) stems from a study of T cell repertoires in cytomegalovirus infection. As regards this clonotype: What it binds is unknown.

TCRdb reprocessed the reads with MiXCR, giving one entry per CDR3 protein. The sample includes about 60,000 distinct CDR3 sequences, around 20% of them seen just once. The sequence came from a human donor in good health (CMV status not recorded). Some clones in this sample may be carry-over from other donors' samples. Sequences were derived from CD8+ T cells from cultured PBMCs, sampled from culture after CMV antigen stimulation.

CDR3 sequence (DNA): TGTGCCAGCAGTTTAAAGCGGGGGGACAATGAGCAGTTCTTC. This sequence encodes CASSLKRGDNEQFF. V and J are TRBV27 and TRBJ2-1; 9 bases align to TRBD2. V shed 2 bases and J 5 bases; nucleotides not matched to a gene: 1. The CDR3 is 14 residues long. Germline V gene sequence: CDR1 MNHEY, CDR2 SMNVEV (reference sequence).